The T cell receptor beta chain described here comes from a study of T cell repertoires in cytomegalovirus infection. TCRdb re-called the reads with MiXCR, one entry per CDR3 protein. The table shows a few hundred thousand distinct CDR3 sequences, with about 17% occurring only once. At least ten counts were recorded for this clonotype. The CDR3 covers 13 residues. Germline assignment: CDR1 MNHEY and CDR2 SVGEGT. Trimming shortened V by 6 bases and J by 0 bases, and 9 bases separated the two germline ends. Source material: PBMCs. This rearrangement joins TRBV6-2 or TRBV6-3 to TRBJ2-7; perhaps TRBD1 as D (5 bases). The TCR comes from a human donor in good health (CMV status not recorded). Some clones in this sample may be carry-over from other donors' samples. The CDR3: CASRKTVSYEQYF. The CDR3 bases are TGTGCCAGCAGAAAGACAGTCTCCTACGAGCAGTACTTC.